These 17 T cell receptor beta chains share one sample of origin, sequenced in a study of cytomegalovirus exposure and HLA in healthy donors. With 60 Vbeta and 13 Jbeta primers, the PCR was carried out. Profiled with immunoSEQ multiplex PCR; TCRdb holds only in-frame clones, not every one. The data show 180,000 or so clones, with just over 75% seen just once and about 1.5% held by the top ten. The specimen sequenced was PBMCs. The receptor source for this set is a man between 18 and 29 years old in good health and CMV-seronegative.

This clone has a handful of counts. The rearrangement uses TRBV11-3 and TRBJ2-1, with 12 bases aligning to TRBD2. The CDR3 totals 15 residues. Germline trimming cut 5 bases from V and 4 bases from J; bases unmatched to any gene: 3. From germline, CDR1 is SGHNT and CDR2 YENEEA. This CDR3 reads CASSLTSGGYNEQFF. The CDR3 nucleotides read TGTGCCAGCAGCCTGACTAGCGGGGGTTACAATGAGCAGTTCTTC.

This clone was seen more than once but under ten times. CDR3 amino acids: CSGVGWAGGNEQYF. Written as DNA, the CDR3 is TGCAGCGGGGTTGGTTGGGCAGGGGGCAACGAGCAGTACTTC. The rearrangement uses TRBV29-1 and TRBJ2-7; 8 nucleotides line up with TRBD1. From germline, CDR1 is SQVTM and CDR2 ANQGSEA. V lost 7 bases to trimming and J lost 5 bases; unmatched junction nucleotides: 13. This CDR3 comprises 14 residues.

The chain couples TRBV29-1 to TRBJ2-7, with 9 bases fitting TRBD1. Germline loops: CDR1 SQVTM, CDR2 ANQGSEA. Unmatched junction bases numbered 7, after V lost 8 bases and J lost 5 bases. The CDR3 length is 12 residues. The CDR3 region is CSITGGFDEQYF. As DNA, the CDR3 is TGCAGCATAACAGGGGGCTTCGACGAGCAGTACTTC.

This clone was counted only a few times. The rearrangement links TRBV15 to TRBJ2-5, with D possibly being TRBD1 (5 bases). The J call may be mistaken, given a closer DNA end match to TRBJ2-7. The CDR3 has 16 amino acids. Germline V gene sequence: CDR1 LNHNV, CDR2 YYDKDF (reference sequence). The CDR3 DNA is TGTGCCACCAGCAGACTCAGGGTAGGGAACTCCTACGAGCAGTACTTC. Its translation: CATSRLRVGNSYEQYF.

The chain employs TRBV6-5 and TRBJ2-3, with D tentatively TRBD2 (5 bases). Germline CDR1 reads MNHEY; CDR2 reads SVGAGI. The V end was cut by 11 bases, the J end by 5 bases, with 23 bases between. The CDR3 covers 15 residues. As DNA, the CDR3 is TGTGCCCCTGATCTGAGGGCCTCTGCCGTAGATACGCAGTATTTT. This translates into CAPDLRASAVDTQYF.

The chain carries TRBV7-8 and TRBJ2-1; D unclear. Germline V CDR1 and CDR2: SGHVS, FQNEAQ. Trimming shortened V by 4 bases and J by 9 bases, and 10 bases separated the two germline ends. The CDR3 loop spans 12 amino acids. The DNA for the CDR3 is TGTGCCAGCAGCTACGAGCGCAGTGAGCAGTTCTTC. Translation: CASSYERSEQFF.

V is TRBV4-3 and J is TRBJ2-1; tentatively, D is TRBD1 (6 bases). This CDR3 is 15 amino acids long. Germline V gene sequence: CDR1 LGHNA, CDR2 YSLEER. Deletions cut 0 bases from V and 7 bases from J, with 13 bases between. The CDR3, as DNA: TGCGCCAGCAGCCAAGATGATCGCAGGGGTAATGAGCAGTTCTTC. It specifies CASSQDDRRGNEQFF.

This sequence joins TRBV2 and TRBJ2-7, with 7 bases aligning to TRBD2. CDR1 SNHLY and CDR2 FYNNEI come from the germline V gene. There are 14 residues in the CDR3. V dropped 6 bases and J dropped 6; count of bases not matched to a gene: 11. The CDR3 nucleotides read TGTGCCAGCAGCATAACGGGAGGATCGGGCGAGCAGTACTTC. Its translation: CASSITGGSGEQYF.

The chain uses TRBV18 and TRBJ2-7; 8 nucleotides line up with TRBD1. V was clipped by 3 bases and J by 7 bases; unmatched bases: 2. The CDR3 is made up of 12 amino acids. The germline gives CDR1 KGHSH, CDR2 LQKENI. The CDR3 sequence: CASSPTGDEQYF. CDR3 sequence (DNA): TGTGCCAGCTCACCGACAGGGGATGAGCAGTACTTC.

The rearrangement links TRBV5-6 to TRBJ2-3, with a weak D call TRBD2 (5 bases). The CDR3 is 11 amino acids. Deletions cut 0 bases from V and 15 bases from J, with 11 bases between. The V gene's germline CDR1 is SGHDT and CDR2 YYEEEE. CDR3 sequence (DNA): TGTGCCAGCAGCTTGGGGACTCGGCAATATTTT. This encodes CASSLGTRQYF.

The chain carries TRBV13 and TRBJ2-7; 8 positions match TRBD2. The V gene's germline CDR1 is PRHDT and CDR2 FYEKMQ (reference sequence). Trimming removed 5 bases from V and 2 bases from J; junction bases left unmatched: 11. The CDR3 covers 16 residues. CDR3 protein: CASSLTLAGPAYEQYF. The CDR3 bases are TGTGCCAGCAGCCTTACCCTAGCGGGCCCAGCCTACGAGCAGTACTTC.

This sequence joins TRBV6-1 and TRBJ2-7; D is ambiguous. In germline, CDR1 is MNHNS, CDR2 SASEGT. CDR3 length equals 15 residues. The V end lost 3 bases, the J end lost 3 bases, and 15 bases lay between the germline ends. CDR3: CASSDPPTRYYEQYF. The CDR3 nucleotides read TGTGCCAGCAGTGACCCTCCCACTCGATACTACGAGCAGTACTTC.

The rearrangement joins TRBV4-1 to TRBJ2-7; D may be TRBD1 (6 bases). This CDR3 comprises 16 residues. V dropped 0 bases and J dropped 3 bases, with 15 bases sitting between them. CDR1 and CDR2 (germline): MGHRA, YSYEKL. CDR3 nucleotide sequence: TGCGCCAGCAGCCAAGATCCAGGGGCCCCCCGCTACGAGCAGTACTTC. This sequence encodes CASSQDPGAPRYEQYF.

This clone was found once. CDR3 coding DNA: TGTGCCAGCAGCCAATTCCAGGGGGTCACTGAAGCTTTCTTT. Its translation: CASSQFQGVTEAFF. The chain links TRBV7-2 to TRBJ1-1, with 7 bases identical to TRBD1. Germline V gene lookup returns CDR1 SGHTA and CDR2 FQGNSA. V lost 5 bases and J lost 4; bases outside the gene matches: 7. CDR3 length equals 14 residues.

The rearrangement uses TRBV7-3 and TRBJ2-2, with D possibly being TRBD1 (6 bases). V gave up 5 bases and J gave up 5 bases, with 15 bases separating them. The CDR3 has 15 residues. The V gene's germline CDR1 is SGHTA and CDR2 FQGTGA. In DNA, the CDR3 is TGTGCCAGCAGCGCCTCAGGGGTAGGAACCGGGGAGCTGTTTTTT. Translating it yields CASSASGVGTGELFF.

J is TRBJ2-5 and V is TRBV18, with TRBD2 matching 7 bases. The CDR3 runs 13 residues. Losses at the gene ends were 3 bases for V and 7 bases for J; bases not matched to a gene: 5. Germline CDR1 KGHSH, CDR2 LQKENI. CDR3 coding DNA: TGTGCCAGCTCACCCCTTGGGGAGGGGACCCAGTACTTC. Its translation is CASSPLGEGTQYF.

In DNA, the CDR3 is TGTGCCAGCAGTTCATCACTAGCGGGAGGGCGTGCAGATACGCAGTATTTT. Amino acids: CASSSSLAGGRADTQYF. V is TRBV28 and J is TRBJ2-3; TRBD2 agrees at 13 bases. V shed 4 bases, J shed 4 bases, and the junction held 8 bases outside the gene matches. CDR1 MDHEN and CDR2 SYDVKM come from the germline V gene. The CDR3 has 17 residues.